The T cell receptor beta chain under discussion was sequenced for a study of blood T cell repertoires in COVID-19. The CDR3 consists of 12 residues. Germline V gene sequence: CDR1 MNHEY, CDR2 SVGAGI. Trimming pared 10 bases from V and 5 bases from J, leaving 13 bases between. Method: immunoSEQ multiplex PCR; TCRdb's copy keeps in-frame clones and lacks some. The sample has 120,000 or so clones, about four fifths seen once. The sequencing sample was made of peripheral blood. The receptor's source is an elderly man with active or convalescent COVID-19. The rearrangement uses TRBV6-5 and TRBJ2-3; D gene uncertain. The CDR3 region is CATHRGGDTQYF. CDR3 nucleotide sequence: TGTGCCACCCATCGAGGCGGAGATACGCAGTATTTT.